Below, 29 T cell receptor beta chains from the same sample are listed, as sequenced in a study of yellow fever vaccine responses in identical twins. Each CDR3 protein is one row after TCRdb ran MiXCR on the RT-PCR reads. The sample shows several thousand distinct CDR3 sequences, over 65% of them seen only once. Sequencing used T cells from blood (PBMCs), unsorted or a sorted subset (not recorded which), obtained before or after yellow fever vaccination (not recorded which). Receptors were obtained from a young woman who received the yellow fever vaccine.

The chain links TRBV6-4 to TRBJ2-7; possible D gene TRBD1, 6 bases. The germline gives CDR1 MRHNA, CDR2 SNTAGT. The CDR3 is 12 residues long. Deletions cut 2 bases from V and 4 bases from J, with 6 bases between. The CDR3 region has the DNA TGTGCCAGCAGTGACAGGGGGTACGAGCAGTACTTC. It specifies CASSDRGYEQYF.

The gene calls are TRBV29-1 and TRBJ2-1; D ambiguous. CDR1 SQVTM and CDR2 ANQGSEA come from the germline V gene. V was clipped by 4 bases and J by 5 bases, with 15 bases between them. The CDR3 is 14 residues long. CDR3: CSVVFSLGHNEQFF. In DNA form, the CDR3 reads TGCAGCGTTGTCTTCTCTTTAGGCCACAATGAGCAGTTCTTC.

This clonotype was seen only a few times. This chain links TRBV20-1 with TRBJ2-3; 11 bases align to TRBD2. CDR3 length equals 15 residues. Germline V gene sequence: CDR1 DFQATT, CDR2 SNEGSKA (reference sequence). V trimming: 5 bases; J trimming: 5 bases; junction bases outside the gene matches: 9. The chain's CDR3 is CSASPLAGVGDTQYF. The CDR3 nucleotides read TGCAGTGCTTCCCCACTAGCGGGAGTTGGAGATACGCAGTATTTT.

CDR3: CSAARENGELFF. CDR3 in DNA: TGCAGCGCGGCGCGGGAGAACGGGGAGCTGTTTTTT. The chain couples TRBV29-1 to TRBJ2-2, with 7 bases identical to TRBD2. CDR3 size: 12 residues. After removal of 7 bases from V and 7 bases from J, the junction contained 6 bases not matched to a gene. Germline V gene lookup returns CDR1 SQVTM and CDR2 ANQGSEA.

The chain uses TRBV11-1 and TRBJ2-1; 13 positions match TRBD2. Germline-derived CDR1 and CDR2 are SGHAT and FQDESV (reference sequence). V dropped 5 bases and J dropped 6; count of bases not matched to a gene: 7. This CDR3 is built from 16 residues. CDR3 protein: CASSPLLAGGGNEQFF. DNA of the CDR3: TGTGCCAGCAGCCCGCTACTAGCGGGAGGGGGCAATGAGCAGTTCTTC.

The chain couples TRBV28 to TRBJ2-2; perhaps TRBD1 as D (5 bases). The CDR3 contains 13 residues. Trimming left V 2 bases short and J 7 bases short, with 8 bases between. Germline-derived CDR1 and CDR2 are MDHEN and SYDVKM. CDR3 DNA sequence: TGTGCCAGCAGTTTAAGGGGAAACGGGGAGCTGTTTTTT. Encoded protein: CASSLRGNGELFF.

This clonotype was detected only a few times. The gene calls are TRBV4-3 and TRBJ2-3; the D gene is possibly TRBD2 (5 bases). V lost 0 bases and J lost 5, with 15 bases in between. This CDR3 is built from 16 residues. The germline V gene encodes CDR1 LGHNA and CDR2 YSLEER. CDR3 region: CASSQDLASGIDTQYF. In DNA form, the CDR3 reads TGCGCCAGCAGCCAAGATCTAGCCTCGGGGATAGATACGCAGTATTTT.

V is TRBV29-1 and J is TRBJ2-3, with a possible D match to TRBD1 (5 bases). Looked up from germline, CDR1 is SQVTM and CDR2 is ANQGSEA. The CDR3 contains 13 residues. V lost 3 bases, J lost 3 bases, and 10 bases lay in between. Here the CDR3 DNA reads TGCAGCGTTGACGGAAAGGGGACAGATACGCAGTATTTT. Its translation: CSVDGKGTDTQYF.

The chain joins TRBV25-1 to TRBJ2-7, with D uncertain. The CDR3 loop spans 11 amino acids. Trimming removed 6 bases at V and 3 bases at J, with 6 bases between. Per the germline V gene, CDR1 is MGHDK and CDR2 is SYGVNS. DNA of the CDR3: TGTGCCAGCAGGGCTGGCTACGAGCAGTACTTC. It is translated as CASRAGYEQYF.

This sequence joins TRBV29-1 and TRBJ2-1; TRBD1 matches 9 bases. J lost 10 bases, V lost 4 bases, and 8 bases had no gene match. The CDR3 sequence is 13 residues long. Germline lookup yields CDR1 SQVTM and CDR2 ANQGSEA. CDR3 protein: CSVGQGGEYEQFF. The DNA for the CDR3 is TGCAGCGTTGGACAGGGGGGAGAGTACGAGCAGTTCTTC.

The rearrangement joins TRBV5-1 to TRBJ2-3; a weak D match, TRBD2 (6 bases). Between the trimmed V and J ends, which lost 0 bases and 2 bases, there was a span of 10 bases. Germline-derived CDR1 and CDR2 are SGHRS and YFSETQ. CDR3 size: 15 residues. Here the CDR3 reads CASSLGDSNTDTQYF. DNA for the CDR3: TGCGCCAGCAGCTTGGGGGACTCAAACACAGATACGCAGTATTTT.

With respect to this clonotype: The CDR3 does not close with the conserved phenylalanine or tryptophan, likely indicating a read error. V gene TRBV29-1 combines with J gene TRBJ2-1, with 8 bases fitting TRBD2. V dropped 6 bases and J dropped 9; count of bases not matched to a gene: 16. The germline V gene encodes CDR1 SQVTM and CDR2 ANQGSEA. This CDR3 is 15 amino acids long. The CDR3 spells CSVVQSGTRHGEQFI. CDR3 sequence (DNA): TGCAGCGTGGTACAGTCGGGGACTAGACATGGTGAGCAGTTCATC.

This sequence joins TRBV23-1 and TRBJ2-1; 7 positions agree with TRBD1. TRBV23-1 is known as an ORF, though its function is uncertain. V was clipped by 1 base and J by 8 bases; unmatched bases: 8. The CDR3 has 15 residues. CDR3 protein: CASSQLRDGQDEQFF. The CDR3 DNA sequence: TGCGCCAGCAGTCAATTAAGGGACGGACAGGATGAGCAGTTCTTC.

V and J are TRBV29-1 and TRBJ2-7; D remains unclear. Germline CDR1 SQVTM, CDR2 ANQGSEA. This CDR3 contains 13 residues. V lost 4 bases and J 2 bases, leaving 12 bases between the germline ends. The DNA for the CDR3 is TGCAGCGTTGGAGATTCAGGTACCTACGAGCAGTACTTC. Its translation: CSVGDSGTYEQYF.

CDR3 in amino acids: CASSLTLNYGYTF. DNA for the CDR3: TGTGCCAGCAGCTTAACGCTTAACTATGGCTACACCTTC. The chain couples TRBV11-1 to TRBJ1-2; D uncertain. The CDR3 is 13 residues long. With 2 bases removed from V and 1 base from J, the gap between germline ends came to 5 bases. Germline CDR1 is SGHAT and CDR2 is FQDESV (reference sequence).

The rearrangement uses TRBV10-1 and TRBJ2-7, with 7 bases identical to TRBD1. Trimming at V came to 6 bases and at J to 3 bases, leaving 5 bases not matched to a gene. CDR3 length: 13 amino acids. Germline CDR1 is WNHNN and CDR2 is SYGVQD (reference sequence). In DNA, the CDR3 is TGCGCCAGCAGCTCGACAGGGATCTACGAGCAGTACTTC. This encodes CASSSTGIYEQYF.

The chain combines TRBV6-2 or TRBV6-3 with TRBJ2-2; 8 bases line up with TRBD1. The CDR3 length is 17 residues. In germline, CDR1 is MNHEY, CDR2 SVGEGT. J lost 4 bases, V lost 2 bases, and 9 bases had no gene match. The CDR3 loop reads CASSYPTTGVATGELFF. In DNA, the CDR3 is TGTGCCAGCAGTTACCCCACGACAGGGGTAGCCACCGGGGAGCTGTTTTTT.

The chain joins TRBV12-3 or TRBV12-4 to TRBJ1-1; D gene ambiguous. The V end lost 7 bases, the J end lost 9 bases, and 12 bases lay between the germline ends. This CDR3 has 11 residues. The CDR3 coding sequence is TGTGCCAGCACCCTTGGGGAAAAAGCTTTCTTT. It is translated as CASTLGEKAFF.

The V call is TRBV7-9, the J call TRBJ2-1, with D uncertain. The V and J ends lost 5 bases and 9 bases respectively, with 5 bases between them. CDR1 and CDR2 from the germline V gene are SEHNR and FQNEAQ (reference sequence). This CDR3 comprises 10 residues. This chain's CDR3 is CASSLSEQFF. In DNA, the CDR3 is TGTGCCAGCAGCCTTTCTGAGCAGTTCTTC.

The chain links TRBV6-2 or TRBV6-3 to TRBJ2-7; 12 nucleotides agree with TRBD1. CDR3 size: 13 residues. Germline V gives CDR1 MNHEY, CDR2 SVGEGT. V lost 8 bases and J lost 7; bases outside the gene matches: 6. CDR3 nucleotides: TGTGCCAGCCTCGGGACAGGGGGCCGGGAGCAGTACTTC. It encodes CASLGTGGREQYF.

This clonotype was found once. The chain joins TRBV28 to TRBJ2-7, with 8 bases fitting TRBD2. CDR1 MDHEN and CDR2 SYDVKM come from the germline V gene. Trimming at V came to 5 bases and at J to 3 bases, leaving 6 bases not matched to a gene. The CDR3 has 14 residues. CDR3 nucleotides: TGTGCCAGCAGTCCGCGGGAGGTTTTCTACGAGCAGTACTTC. The encoded protein is CASSPREVFYEQYF.

This chain uses TRBV4-1 with TRBJ2-3, with 8 bases aligning to TRBD1. The CDR3 length is 16 residues. The germline V gene encodes CDR1 MGHRA and CDR2 YSYEKL. V lost 2 bases, J lost 4 bases, and 8 bases stayed unmatched. CDR3 amino acids: CASSQLDREGADTQYF. The CDR3 bases are TGCGCCAGCAGCCAACTGGACAGGGAAGGCGCAGATACGCAGTATTTT.

This clonotype has only a few counts. V and J are TRBV9 and TRBJ2-3; D is undetermined. CDR1 and CDR2 from the germline V gene are SGDLS and YYNGEE. This CDR3 has 12 residues. Trimming took off 0 bases at V and 5 bases at J, with 4 bases between the two ends. CDR3 region: CASSVVVDTQYF. The CDR3 region has the DNA TGTGCCAGCAGCGTAGTTGTAGATACGCAGTATTTT.

V gene TRBV12-5 combines with J gene TRBJ2-1; 11 bases are a match to TRBD2. V dropped 7 bases and J dropped 7; count of bases not matched to a gene: 6. This CDR3 has 14 residues. Germline CDR1 is LGHNT and CDR2 is FRNRAP. The CDR3 bases are TGTGCTAGTGAAACTAGCGGGAGCCAAAATGAGCAGTTCTTC. The encoded protein is CASETSGSQNEQFF.

The V and J genes are TRBV6-2 or TRBV6-3 and TRBJ2-5; D not certain. Germline V gives CDR1 MNHEY, CDR2 SVGEGT. There are 14 residues in the CDR3. Trimming took 6 bases from V and 4 from J, leaving 15 bases between them. CDR3 bases: TGTGCCAGCAGCCCTACGTGGGCTTCAGAGACCCAGTACTTC. The encoded protein is CASSPTWASETQYF.

V gene TRBV7-9 combines with J gene TRBJ1-1, with D maybe TRBD1 (5 bases). Deletions cut 3 bases from V and 1 base from J, with 12 bases between. The CDR3 is 15 amino acids. Germline V gene data show CDR1 as SEHNR and CDR2 as FQNEAQ (reference sequence). The CDR3 loop reads CASSFWDLENTEAFF. The CDR3 coding sequence is TGTGCCAGCAGCTTCTGGGACCTAGAGAACACTGAAGCTTTCTTT.

The chain is built from TRBV29-1 and TRBJ2-7; D gene uncertain. The CDR3 sequence is 9 residues long. Germline V lookup: CDR1 SQVTM, CDR2 ANQGSEA. Trimming removed 4 bases from V and 12 bases from J, with 10 bases in between. CDR3 loop: CSVVICSYF. CDR3 coding DNA: TGCAGCGTTGTTATCTGTTCGTACTTC.

This clonotype was counted once. V is TRBV20-1 and J is TRBJ1-1; the D is unclear. This CDR3 has 14 residues. The V end lost 4 bases, the J end lost 2 bases, and 14 bases lay between the germline ends. From germline, CDR1 is DFQATT and CDR2 SNEGSKA (reference sequence). The CDR3 reads CSAMTLWGNTEAFF. CDR3 sequence (DNA): TGCAGTGCTATGACACTTTGGGGAAACACTGAAGCTTTCTTT.

V and J are TRBV10-3 and TRBJ1-1, with TRBD1 matching 9 bases. The CDR3 is 16 amino acids. The V segment lost 5 bases and the J segment 3 bases; nucleotides outside the gene matches: 10. Germline values: CDR1 ENHRY, CDR2 SYGVKD. CDR3 protein: CAISFGTGTSDTEAFF. CDR3 in DNA: TGTGCCATCAGTTTCGGGACAGGGACCTCTGACACTGAAGCTTTCTTT.